These 31 T cell receptor beta chains were sequenced from one sample in a study of PD-L1 blockade in urothelial cancer. Some clones are missing from TCRdb's copy, which holds only in-frame ones; the method was immunoSEQ multiplex PCR. The sample lists some 77,000 clones; around 87% were seen once. The sample in question was PBMCs, obtained around atezolizumab (anti-PD-L1) treatment. All receptors derive from a woman aged 65 to 85 with urothelial cancer.

This chain links TRBV10-2 with TRBJ2-1; 10 positions agree with TRBD2. The V gene end was trimmed by 7 bases and the J gene end by 8 bases; junction bases not matched to a gene: 11. This CDR3 is built from 15 residues. Per germline, CDR1 WSHSY and CDR2 SAAADI. The CDR3 coding sequence is TGCGCCAGCAAGTCGGCCCAGCGGGAGGGCTATGAGCAGTTCTTC. It codes for CASKSAQREGYEQFF.

V gene TRBV7-2 combines with J gene TRBJ2-5, with D possibly matching TRBD2 (7 bases). Per the germline V gene, CDR1 is SGHTA and CDR2 is FQGNSA. Between the trimmed V and J ends, which lost 1 base and 1 base, there was a span of 10 bases. This CDR3 spans 15 amino acids. This CDR3 is CASSLVGGLQETQYF. In nucleotides, the CDR3 is TGTGCCAGCAGCTTAGTGGGGGGGCTCCAAGAGACCCAGTACTTC.

This rearrangement joins TRBV2 to TRBJ2-1; 12 bases line up with TRBD2. The CDR3 loop spans 15 amino acids. V shed 2 bases, J shed 8 bases, and the junction held 4 bases outside the gene matches. Germline CDR1 SNHLY, CDR2 FYNNEI. The CDR3 DNA reads TGTGCCAGCAGTGAACAGACTAGCGGGAGCTATGAGCAGTTCTTC. Encoded protein: CASSEQTSGSYEQFF.

The chain is built from TRBV6-6 and TRBJ1-1; D unclear. The CDR3 is made up of 15 amino acids. In germline, CDR1 is MNHNY, CDR2 SVGAGI (reference sequence). V was pared by 2 bases and J by 4 bases, with 14 bases between. CDR3 bases: TGTGCCAGCAGTTACATAATGTACGGCGGCACTGAAGCTTTCTTT. This translates into CASSYIMYGGTEAFF.

This clone was seen just once. The chain carries TRBV5-1 and TRBJ2-3, with 12 nucleotides matching TRBD2. There are 15 residues in the CDR3. Losses at the gene ends were 5 bases for V and 6 bases for J; bases not matched to a gene: 7. Germline-derived CDR1 and CDR2 are SGHRS and YFSETQ. Written as DNA, the CDR3 is TGCGCCAGCAGGCCCACTAGCGGGAGGTCGGATACGCAGTATTTT. Protein sequence: CASRPTSGRSDTQYF.

In DNA form, the CDR3 reads TGTGCCAGCAGTCGCTCGAGGAACTATGGCTACACCTTC. It translates to CASSRSRNYGYTF. This chain joins TRBV2 and TRBJ1-2, with D unresolved. The CDR3 contains 13 residues. Per germline, CDR1 SNHLY and CDR2 FYNNEI. V lost 5 bases to trimming and J lost 2 bases, with 9 bases between them. Full variable domain (remainder filled in from reference TRBV2 and TRBJ1-2): EPEVTQTPSHQVTQMGQEVILRCVPISNHLYFYWYRQILGQKVEFLVSFYNNEISEKSEIFDDQFSVERPDGSNFTLKIRSTKLEDSAMYFCASSRSRNYGYTFGSGTRLTVV.

The chain links TRBV19 to TRBJ2-1; a weak D match, TRBD1 (7 bases). The CDR3 spans 14 residues. V lost 9 bases and J 4 bases, leaving 16 bases between the germline ends. Germline loops: CDR1 LNHDA, CDR2 SQIVND (reference sequence). The CDR3 DNA reads as TGTGCCAGCAGGCGGGACAGAGTTTACAATGAGCAGTTCTTC. Amino acids: CASRRDRVYNEQFF.

The gene calls are TRBV6-1 and TRBJ2-6, with D maybe TRBD1 (6 bases). Germline V gene lookup returns CDR1 MNHNS and CDR2 SASEGT. The CDR3 covers 15 residues. V shed 6 bases and J shed 4 bases, with 13 bases lying between them. The CDR3 is CASRIEGTGANVLTF. Here the CDR3 DNA reads TGTGCCAGCAGGATAGAGGGGACAGGGGCCAACGTCCTGACTTTC.

The V call is TRBV27, the J call TRBJ1-1; 8 bases map to TRBD1. With 8 bases clipped from V and 0 bases from J, the junction kept 8 bases outside the gene matches. This CDR3 is 15 amino acids long. Germline V gives CDR1 MNHEY, CDR2 SMNVEV (reference sequence). The CDR3: CASRSRTGLNTEAFF. CDR3 DNA sequence: TGTGCCAGCCGATCCCGGACAGGGCTGAACACTGAAGCTTTCTTT.

V gene TRBV2 combines with J gene TRBJ1-4, with TRBD1 as a possible D gene (6 bases). The V end lost 2 bases, the J end lost 12 bases, and 16 bases lay between the germline ends. The germline V gene encodes CDR1 SNHLY and CDR2 FYNNEI. The length of the CDR3 is 14 residues. CDR3 sequence (DNA): TGTGCCAGCAGTGAAAGGGAGGGGGTCTTTGAACTGTTTTTT. Amino acid sequence: CASSEREGVFELFF.

The chain is built from TRBV7-3 and TRBJ2-6, with 7 bases fitting TRBD1. V lost 3 bases to trimming and J lost 0 bases; unmatched junction nucleotides: 11. CDR1 SGHTA and CDR2 FQGTGA come from the germline V gene. This CDR3 has 19 residues. The chain's CDR3 is CASSFPWTGTYSGANVLTF. The CDR3 bases are TGTGCCAGCAGCTTTCCCTGGACAGGAACATACTCTGGGGCCAACGTCCTGACTTTC.

This clone was counted between two and nine times. The rearrangement links TRBV19 to TRBJ1-2; TRBD1 aligns across 8 bases. The length of the CDR3 is 13 residues. Germline V gene lookup returns CDR1 LNHDA and CDR2 SQIVND (reference sequence). V dropped 10 bases and J dropped 3; count of bases not matched to a gene: 7. The CDR3 nucleotides are TGTGCCACGGGTGGACAGGGTGACTATGGCTACACCTTC. Encoded protein: CATGGQGDYGYTF.

The chain couples TRBV5-1 to TRBJ1-1; D is ambiguous. Germline assignment: CDR1 SGHRS and CDR2 YFSETQ. The CDR3 spans 12 residues. Trimming took 5 bases from V and 8 from J, leaving 13 bases between them. CDR3 amino acids: CASRGDVLEAFF. The CDR3 DNA sequence: TGCGCCAGCAGGGGCGACGTCCTAGAAGCTTTCTTT.

The rearrangement links TRBV12-2 to TRBJ1-5; the table's D call TRBD1 went unverified against the DNA. TRBV12-2 represents a pseudogene. This CDR3 region has 17 residues. CDR3 DNA sequence: TGTGCAAGTCGGACCCAAAACAGGGGTGTTAGCAATCAGCCCCAGCATTTT. Its protein product is CASRTQNRGVSNQPQHF.

The chain is built from TRBV4-1 and TRBJ1-3, with D possibly being TRBD1 (5 bases). Germline V lookup: CDR1 MGHRA, CDR2 YSYEKL. This CDR3 has 16 residues. The V end was cut by 3 bases, the J end by 4 bases, with 16 bases between. CDR3 loop: CASSHRLLRTGNTIYF. The DNA of the CDR3 is TGCGCCAGCAGCCACCGCCTTTTACGGACAGGAAACACCATATATTTT.

This chain links TRBV20-1 with TRBJ2-5; D uncertain. V was trimmed by 6 bases and J by 4 bases, leaving 6 bases between them. The length of the CDR3 is 10 residues. Germline V gene data show CDR1 as DFQATT and CDR2 as SNEGSKA (reference sequence). CDR3 loop: CSAGPETQYF. CDR3 nucleotides: TGCAGTGCCGGTCCAGAGACCCAGTACTTC.

This rearrangement joins TRBV2 to TRBJ2-4; 16 bases align to TRBD2. Germline loops: CDR1 SNHLY, CDR2 FYNNEI. Trimming at V came to 5 bases and at J to 3 bases, leaving 4 bases not matched to a gene. The CDR3 loop spans 17 amino acids. The CDR3 coding sequence is TGTGCCAGCAGTTCCGGGACTAGCGGGGGGGGCAAAAACATTCAGTACTTC. It is translated as CASSSGTSGGGKNIQYF.

The V and J genes are TRBV6-1 and TRBJ1-4; TRBD1 matches at 7 bases. Germline V lookup: CDR1 MNHNS, CDR2 SASEGT. V lost 5 bases to trimming and J lost 8 bases; unmatched junction nucleotides: 11. This CDR3 has 15 residues. This CDR3 is CASSQDRVAREKLFF. CDR3 nucleotides: TGTGCCAGCAGTCAAGACAGGGTCGCGAGAGAAAAACTGTTTTTT.

The genes are TRBV7-3 and TRBJ2-7; possible D gene TRBD2, 7 bases. The CDR3 is 14 residues long. Trimming cost V 2 bases and J 2 bases, with 10 bases left between them. Germline V gene lookup returns CDR1 SGHTA and CDR2 FQGTGA. The DNA of the CDR3 is TGTGCCAGCAGCTTAGGCGGGGGCCCCTACGAGCAGTACTTC. It translates to CASSLGGGPYEQYF. The full variable domain, its missing parts supplied by reference TRBV7-3 and TRBJ2-7, is GAGVSQTPSNKVTEKGKYVELRCDPISGHTALYWYRQSLGQGPEFLIYFQGTGAADDSGLPNDRFFAVRPEGSVSTLKIQRTERGDSAVYLCASSLGGGPYEQYFGPGTRLTVT.

This CDR3 is CASSFRGGAGDEQFF. In nucleotides, the CDR3 is TGTGCCAGCAGTTTTCGCGGGGGGGCGGGCGATGAGCAGTTCTTC. The rearrangement links TRBV27 to TRBJ2-1, with 9 nucleotides matching TRBD2. The V segment lost 3 bases and the J segment 8 bases; nucleotides outside the gene matches: 8. Looked up from germline, CDR1 is MNHEY and CDR2 is SMNVEV (reference sequence). The CDR3 consists of 15 residues.

The genes are TRBV11-2 and TRBJ1-2; TRBD1 matches at 7 bases. The length of the CDR3 is 12 residues. V lost 3 bases, J lost 8 bases, and 3 bases stayed unmatched. The germline CDR1 and CDR2 sequences are SGHAT and FQNNGV. CDR3: CASSFTGVGYTF. The DNA of the CDR3 is TGTGCCAGCAGCTTCACAGGGGTCGGCTACACCTTC.

This clone was seen just once. This chain uses TRBV4-3 with TRBJ1-4; 11 nucleotides match TRBD1. V lost 1 base and J lost 8; bases outside the gene matches: 9. Germline lookup yields CDR1 LGHNA and CDR2 YSLEER. The CDR3 extends over 17 amino acids. CDR3 amino acids: CASSQGGQGARYEKLFF. The CDR3 DNA reads as TGCGCCAGCAGCCAAGGAGGACAGGGGGCGCGGTACGAAAAACTGTTTTTT.

The chain joins TRBV9 to TRBJ1-2; D might be TRBD1 (5 bases). Germline values: CDR1 SGDLS, CDR2 YYNGEE. V was cut by 3 bases and J by 4 bases, with 19 bases left in between. The CDR3 runs 16 residues. The DNA for the CDR3 is TGTGCCAGCAGCGACCCCTCGGAGGGGAGGACCTATGGCTACACCTTC. Protein product: CASSDPSEGRTYGYTF.

This clone was seen only a few times. The chain is built from TRBV5-1 and TRBJ2-2; maybe TRBD1 (7 bases). The V end was cut by 4 bases, the J end by 4 bases, with 17 bases between. This CDR3 is 16 amino acids long. Germline V gene sequence: CDR1 SGHRS, CDR2 YFSETQ. The CDR3, as DNA: TGCGCCAGCAGCCCCAGTACAGGGGAGGTCACCGGGGAGCTGTTTTTT. Encoded protein: CASSPSTGEVTGELFF.

The V gene is TRBV15, the J gene TRBJ2-1, with a weak D call TRBD1 (6 bases). Looked up from germline, CDR1 is LNHNV and CDR2 is YYDKDF (reference sequence). Trimming removed 1 base from V and 7 bases from J, with 14 bases in between. This CDR3 contains 15 residues. CDR3 sequence reads: CATSRVLGTRNEQFF. For the CDR3, the DNA is TGTGCCACCAGCAGAGTGTTGGGGACAAGGAATGAGCAGTTCTTC. Full variable domain (missing parts from reference TRBV15 and TRBJ2-1): DAMVIQNPRYQVTQFGKPVTLSCSQTLNHNVMYWYQQKSSQAPKLLFHYYDKDFNNEADTPDNFQSRRPNTSFCFLDIRSPGLGDTAMYLCATSRVLGTRNEQFFGPGTRLTVL.

The rearrangement uses TRBV2 and TRBJ1-2, with 7 positions matching TRBD1. The germline CDR1 and CDR2 sequences are SNHLY and FYNNEI. CDR3 length equals 14 residues. The junction had 10 bases not matched to a gene; V was cut back by 6 bases and J by 6 bases. The CDR3 DNA reads as TGTGCCAGCAGCGCCCTGGGGGACAGTGATGGCTACACCTTC. Encoded protein: CASSALGDSDGYTF.

This clone was seen more than once but under ten times. The chain couples TRBV11-1 to TRBJ1-3; TRBD1 might be the D (5 bases). The CDR3 covers 16 residues. Germline CDR1 and CDR2: SGHAT and FQDESV (reference sequence). V was cut by 7 bases and J by 2 bases, with 18 bases left in between. The CDR3 coding sequence is TGTGCCAGCACCTACACGGGGGAGTTAGCTGGAAACACCATATATTTT. Its protein product is CASTYTGELAGNTIYF.

This clone was seen once. The V call is TRBV10-1, the J call TRBJ2-5; D possibly corresponds to TRBD1 (6 bases). The CDR3 loop spans 14 amino acids. CDR1 WNHNN and CDR2 SYGVQD come from the germline V gene (reference sequence). V gave up 6 bases and J gave up 6 bases, with 17 bases separating them. CDR3 sequence: CASRPDTGSQTQYF. The CDR3 DNA follows: TGCGCCAGCAGACCCGATACAGGGTCGCAGACCCAGTACTTC.

The chain uses TRBV2 and TRBJ2-5; no firm D call. The CDR3 totals 13 residues. Trimming took off 8 bases at V and 1 base at J, with 11 bases between the two ends. Germline V lookup: CDR1 SNHLY, CDR2 FYNNEI. CDR3 nucleotide sequence: TGTGCCAGCCGACTCCTGGGCCAAGAGACCCAGTACTTC. This sequence encodes CASRLLGQETQYF.

The table lists this clone with a few counts. V is TRBV20-1 and J is TRBJ1-2; D not resolved. The germline CDR1 and CDR2 sequences are DFQATT and SNEGSKA (reference sequence). The CDR3 runs to 11 residues. Trimming removed 0 bases at V and 6 bases at J, with 5 bases between. The chain's CDR3 is CSARDYDGYTF. The CDR3 DNA reads as TGCAGTGCTAGAGATTATGATGGCTACACCTTC.

The rearrangement joins TRBV6-1 to TRBJ1-6; TRBD1 agrees at 9 bases. Trimming took 4 bases from V and 10 from J; bases not matched to a gene: 11. The CDR3 spans 16 residues. The germline gives CDR1 MNHNS, CDR2 SASEGT. Here the CDR3 DNA reads TGTGCCAGCAGTGTAAGAGCCGGGACAGGGAACTCACCCCTCCACTTT. It yields the protein CASSVRAGTGNSPLHF.